This TCR beta chain was identified in a study of T cell changes during pregnancy in multiple sclerosis (dated by TCRdb to the late 2010s). Describing the broader study: Changes in the T cell repertoire over the course of pregnancy were examined in this study in women with multiple sclerosis.

To prepare the library, the immunoSEQ multiplex PCR assay was applied. TCRdb limited this immuneACCESS table to in-frame rearrangements with V and J called. A share of clones is missing; checked studies link under half to unresolved V genes, and the rest is unexplained. The sample contains tens of thousands of clones, 92% of them found a single time. About 2% of the sample comes from the top ten. Regarding this clone: Its specific antigen is unknown. Nothing much larger sits one base from this clone, and base qualities are not available.

V is shortened by 8 bases, J by 5 bases, and the region joining them spans 21 bases. Taken from cysteine to phenylalanine, the CDR3 has 15 residues. The kept DNA is CDR3 alone, 45 bases in frame from the first base. Specimen: peripheral blood, collected in the third trimester of pregnancy. This sequence uses TRBV23-1 and TRBJ1-2, and the D gene may be TRBD1, 5 bases matching. TRBV23-1 is an ORF, with its function uncertain. This clonotype was sampled from a female donor in good health, enrolled as a control in a pregnancy study. The CDR3 amino acid sequence is: CASRLETEEDYGYTF. In nucleotides, the sequence is TGCGCCAGCCGCCTCGAGACAGAAGAGGATTATGGCTACACCTTC.